The 13 T cell receptor beta chains presented below share a single source sample, sequenced in a study of blood T cell repertoires in COVID-19. Profiling relied on immunoSEQ multiplex PCR, and the TCRdb table lists in-frame clones only, not all of them. The sample lists over 35,000 clones, roughly nine tenths seen once, with approximately 15% in the top ten. Input material: peripheral blood. These receptors were obtained from a woman aged 30 to 39 in a cohort sampled during active COVID-19.

This clone has a handful of counts. This chain connects TRBV19 to TRBJ1-2; D may be TRBD1 (5 bases). CDR3 length: 12 residues. Germline values: CDR1 LNHDA, CDR2 SQIVND (reference sequence). The V gene lost 9 bases and the J gene lost 2 bases, with 10 bases spanning the gap. The chain's CDR3 is CASQTENYGYTF. The CDR3 nucleotides are TGTGCCAGCCAGACAGAGAACTATGGCTACACCTTC.

This rearrangement joins TRBV18 to TRBJ2-1; D not certain. CDR3 length equals 14 residues. Per germline, CDR1 KGHSH and CDR2 LQKENI. V shed 2 bases and J shed 4 bases, with 9 bases lying between them. CDR3 sequence reads: CASSPGVAYNEQFF. The CDR3 DNA is TGTGCCAGCTCACCAGGCGTAGCTTACAATGAGCAGTTCTTC.

As to this clone: Other DNA sequences in this specimen translate into the identical CDR3. This chain joins TRBV16 and TRBJ2-2; D uncertain. The CDR3 runs 17 residues. Germline V CDR1 and CDR2: KGHSY, FQNENV. Trimming removed 2 bases at V and 4 bases at J, with 17 bases between. The CDR3 bases are TGTGCCAGCAGCCAACATCCGAGTAGTCTCGTCACCGGGGAGCTGTTTTTT. It specifies CASSQHPSSLVTGELFF.

V is TRBV27 and J is TRBJ1-4, with 9 bases that match TRBD1. CDR3 size: 15 residues. Trimming at V came to 4 bases and at J to 4 bases, leaving 4 bases not matched to a gene. The germline gives CDR1 MNHEY, CDR2 SMNVEV (reference sequence). In nucleotides, the CDR3 is TGTGCCAGCAGTTACAGGGGGCGGATTAATGAAAAACTGTTTTTT. It yields the protein CASSYRGRINEKLFF.

The chain recombines TRBV7-8 with TRBJ1-5; 8 positions agree with TRBD1. The ends lost 5 bases at V and 4 bases at J; junction bases unmatched: 7. The germline V gene has CDR1 SGHVS and CDR2 FQNEAQ. This CDR3 comprises 15 residues. The CDR3 region is CASSLGQGRNQPQHF. CDR3 sequence (DNA): TGTGCCAGCAGCCTTGGACAGGGTAGGAATCAGCCCCAGCATTTT.

This chain joins TRBV5-5 and TRBJ2-6; TRBD1 matches at 7 bases. Germline-derived CDR1 and CDR2 are SGHKS and YYEKEE (reference sequence). Trimming took 0 bases from V and 2 from J; bases not matched to a gene: 5. This CDR3 region has 17 residues. Written as DNA, the CDR3 is TGTGCCAGCAGCTTGGTGGCCAGGGGGACTGGGGCCAACGTCCTGACTTTC. Amino acid sequence: CASSLVARGTGANVLTF.

The chain joins TRBV30 to TRBJ2-1; no clear D. The V gene lost 3 bases and the J gene lost 3 bases, with 6 bases spanning the gap. CDR1 and CDR2 from the germline V gene are GTSNPN and SVGIG (reference sequence). The CDR3 is 12 residues long. CDR3 in DNA: TGTGCCTGGAGCCCCAGCTACAATGAGCAGTTCTTC. Translated: CAWSPSYNEQFF.

The chain uses TRBV30 and TRBJ1-5, with 7 bases that match TRBD1. The V segment lost 3 bases and the J segment 6 bases; nucleotides outside the gene matches: 8. The CDR3 is 14 residues long. Germline CDR1 is GTSNPN and CDR2 is SVGIG (reference sequence). The CDR3 reads CAWRGTVDGQPQHF. As DNA, the CDR3 is TGTGCCTGGAGGGGGACAGTCGACGGTCAGCCCCAGCATTTT.

This clone was seen a few times. The chain employs TRBV4-1 and TRBJ1-5; 9 nucleotides match TRBD1. J lost 7 bases, V lost 0 bases, and 4 bases had no gene match. The germline gives CDR1 MGHRA, CDR2 YSYEKL. CDR3 length: 15 residues. The CDR3 DNA follows: TGCGCCAGCAGCCAAGAAACAGGGGGCGTCCAGCCCCAGCATTTT. Encoded protein: CASSQETGGVQPQHF.

The chain carries TRBV7-3 and TRBJ2-5; the D gene is possibly TRBD1 (6 bases). This CDR3 is 18 amino acids long. V shed 8 bases and J shed 3 bases, with 28 bases lying between them. The germline CDR1 and CDR2 sequences are SGHTA and FQGTGA. CDR3 sequence: CASPGRTGTKKIKETQYF. The DNA for the CDR3 is TGTGCCAGCCCGGGGCGTACCGGGACAAAAAAAATAAAAGAGACCCAGTACTTC.

This clone was detected a few times. The chain couples TRBV7-3 to TRBJ2-2; D call uncertain. CDR1 and CDR2 (germline): SGHTA, FQGTGA. The CDR3 is 14 amino acids. Trimming took off 2 bases at V and 7 bases at J, with 11 bases between the two ends. This CDR3 is CASSLGQDHGELFF. The CDR3 DNA is TGTGCCAGCAGCTTAGGCCAGGATCACGGGGAGCTGTTTTTT.

The gene calls are TRBV6-1 and TRBJ1-2; the match to TRBD1 covers 8 bases. Losses at the gene ends were 2 bases for V and 0 bases for J; bases not matched to a gene: 17. The CDR3 extends over 20 amino acids. The germline gives CDR1 MNHNS, CDR2 SASEGT. The CDR3 loop is CASSEYPPRGQGAANYGYTF. In nucleotides, the CDR3 is TGTGCCAGCAGTGAATATCCCCCCCGAGGACAGGGAGCAGCTAACTATGGCTACACCTTC.

The chain joins TRBV29-1 to TRBJ1-2; 8 bases align to TRBD1. Trimming removed 8 bases from V and 7 bases from J; junction bases left unmatched: 12. This CDR3 is built from 13 residues. CDR1 and CDR2 from the germline V gene are SQVTM and ANQGSEA. In nucleotides, the CDR3 is TGCAGCACCTCCCGGACAGGGAGGGGTGGCTACACCTTC. It specifies CSTSRTGRGGYTF.